The present TCR beta chain was sequenced within a study of T cell changes during pregnancy in multiple sclerosis (dated by TCRdb to about 2019). In terms of the full investigation: The study examined how the T cell repertoire changed over the course of pregnancy in women with multiple sclerosis.

A word on this clone: Its antigen remains unidentified. It has no much larger one-base neighbor in the sample; base qualities were not kept.

Per the germline V gene, SQVTM is the CDR1 and ANQGSEA is the CDR2. From the cysteine through the phenylalanine, the CDR3 covers 15 amino acids. CDR3 DNA only is kept here, 45 bases in frame from base 1. The V end loses 3 bases and the J end loses 4 bases, and a stretch of 15 bases separates them. The protocol used for the library was the immunoSEQ multiplex PCR assay. Drawn from immuneACCESS, this table holds only the in-frame rearrangements with V and J called that TCRdb kept. Clones are partly lost; checked studies trace under half to an unresolved V gene and leave the rest unexplained. The sample table holds over 35,000 clones, of which 91% were seen once. The top ten hold about 7.8% of the sample.

Sequencing was performed on CD8+ T cells from peripheral blood mononuclear cells, taken before pregnancy. The sequence came from a female donor with multiple sclerosis, enrolled in a pregnancy study. The chain joins TRBV29-1 to TRBJ2-2; the D region possibly corresponds to TRBD2 (6 bases align). The CDR3 reads as follows: CSVDVEGPSTGELFF. The nucleotides read TGCAGCGTTGACGTGGAGGGGCCGAGCACCGGGGAGCTGTTTTTT.